The clone carrying this T cell receptor (beta chain) was detected only a few times. The entry originates in a study of blood T cell repertoires in COVID-19. The CDR3 is made up of 17 amino acids. Germline CDR1 is SGHVS and CDR2 is FNYEAQ. V dropped 0 bases and J dropped 7; count of bases not matched to a gene: 15. Produced via immunoSEQ multiplex PCR; TCRdb's table is partial and in-frame only. The sample comprises roughly 500,000 clones, roughly 85% of which are singletons, and more than 3% rests with the top ten. Material: peripheral blood. This chain uses TRBV7-6 with TRBJ2-7, with 7 bases matching TRBD2. The source of this sequence is a human donor in a cohort sampled during active COVID-19. CDR3 nucleotides: TGTGCCAGCAGCTTAGCGCGGACCGGCGGGAGCTCGGAGGAGCAGTACTTC. It codes for CASSLARTGGSSEEQYF.